This TCR beta chain was sequenced in a study of radiation and T cells in renal cell carcinoma. Study-wide results and caveats: Baseline intratumoral clonotype presence is unknown without pretreatment biopsies. Top tumor clonotypes rose in blood 2 weeks post-radiation, then contracted.

Regarding time point: baseline pretreatment blood. Treatment meaning: 15 Gy SBRT to primary tumor, nephrectomy 4 weeks later. Blood was sampled at baseline, 2 weeks and 4 weeks after SBRT. On this clone itself: Its antigen is undetermined.

Using immunoSEQ multiplex PCR, the repertoire was profiled, and TCRdb retains in-frame clones only, with some absent. The profile shows about 22,000 clones, more than 75% of them singletons. The sequencing used blood, collected from a patient whose treatment included radiotherapy and nephrectomy. This receptor was taken from a man in his sixties with renal cell carcinoma.

The CDR3 loop is CASSFSRASGHNEQFF. CDR3 nucleotide sequence: TGTGCCAGCAGCTTCTCCCGGGCTAGCGGACACAATGAGCAGTTCTTC. This chain uses TRBV11-2 with TRBJ2-1, with TRBD2 matching 7 bases. Germline CDR1 is SGHAT and CDR2 is FQNNGV. Trimming removed 3 bases from V and 5 bases from J; junction bases left unmatched: 10. This CDR3 region has 16 residues.